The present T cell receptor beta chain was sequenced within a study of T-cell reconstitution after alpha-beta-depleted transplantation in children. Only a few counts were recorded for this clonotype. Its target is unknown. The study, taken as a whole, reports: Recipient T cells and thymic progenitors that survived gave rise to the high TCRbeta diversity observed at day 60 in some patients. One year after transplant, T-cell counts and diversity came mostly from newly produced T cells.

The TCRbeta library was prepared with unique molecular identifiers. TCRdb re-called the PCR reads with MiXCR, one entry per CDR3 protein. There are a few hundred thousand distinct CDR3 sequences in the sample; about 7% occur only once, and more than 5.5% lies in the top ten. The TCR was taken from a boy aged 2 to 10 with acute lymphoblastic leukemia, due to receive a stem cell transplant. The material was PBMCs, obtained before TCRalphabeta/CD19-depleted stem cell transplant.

CDR3 DNA: TGTGCCAGCACCTGGACGGAGGGAGCCGGCTATGGCTACACCTTC. Its protein product is CASTWTEGAGYGYTF. The chain has TRBV5-7 and TRBJ1-2, with D hard to call. TRBV5-7 is an ORF, and what it does is uncertain. The CDR3 is 15 residues long. The V gene lost 6 bases and the J gene lost 4 bases, with 19 bases spanning the gap.